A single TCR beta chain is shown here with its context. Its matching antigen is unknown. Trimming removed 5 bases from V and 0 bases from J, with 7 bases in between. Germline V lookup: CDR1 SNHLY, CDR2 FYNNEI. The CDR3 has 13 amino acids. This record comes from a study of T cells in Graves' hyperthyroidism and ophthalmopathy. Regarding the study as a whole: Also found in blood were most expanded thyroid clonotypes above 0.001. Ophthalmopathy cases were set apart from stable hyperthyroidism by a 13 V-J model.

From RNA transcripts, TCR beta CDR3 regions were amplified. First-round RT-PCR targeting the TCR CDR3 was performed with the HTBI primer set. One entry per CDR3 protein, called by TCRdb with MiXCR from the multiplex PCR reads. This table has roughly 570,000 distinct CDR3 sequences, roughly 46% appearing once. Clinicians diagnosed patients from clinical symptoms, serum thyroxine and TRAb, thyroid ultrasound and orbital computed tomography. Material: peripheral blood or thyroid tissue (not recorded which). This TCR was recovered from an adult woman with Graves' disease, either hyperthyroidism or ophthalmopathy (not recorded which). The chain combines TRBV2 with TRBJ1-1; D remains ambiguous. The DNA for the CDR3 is TGTGCCAGCAGTAAGGACGTGAACACTGAAGCTTTCTTT. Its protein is CASSKDVNTEAFF. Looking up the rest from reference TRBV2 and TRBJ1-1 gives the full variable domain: EPEVTQTPSHQVTQMGQEVILRCVPISNHLYFYWYRQILGQKVEFLVSFYNNEISEKSEIFDDQFSVERPDGSNFTLKIRSTKLEDSAMYFCASSKDVNTEAFFGQGTRLTVV.